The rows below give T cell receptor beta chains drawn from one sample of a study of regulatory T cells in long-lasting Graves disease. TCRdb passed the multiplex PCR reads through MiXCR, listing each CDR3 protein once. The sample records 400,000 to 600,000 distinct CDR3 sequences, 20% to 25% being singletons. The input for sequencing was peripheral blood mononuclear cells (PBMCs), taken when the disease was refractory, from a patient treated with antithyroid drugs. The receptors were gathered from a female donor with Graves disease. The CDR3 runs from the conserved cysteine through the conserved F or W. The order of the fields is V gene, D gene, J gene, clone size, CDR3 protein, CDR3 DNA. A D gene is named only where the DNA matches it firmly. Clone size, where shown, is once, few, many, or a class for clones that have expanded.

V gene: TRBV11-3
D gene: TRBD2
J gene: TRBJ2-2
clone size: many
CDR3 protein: CASSLRERHTGELFF
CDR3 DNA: TGTGCCAGCAGCTTGCGGGAGCGACACACCGGGGAGCTGTTTTTT

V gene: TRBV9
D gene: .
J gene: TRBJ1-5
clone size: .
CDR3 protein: CASSGGTNSNQPQHF
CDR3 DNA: TGTGCCAGTTCTGGGGGCACTAATAGCAATCAGCCCCAGCATTTT

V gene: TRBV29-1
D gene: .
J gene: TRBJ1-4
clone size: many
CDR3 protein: CSVGGDPDEKLFF
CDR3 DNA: TGCAGCGTTGGAGGGGACCCAGACGAAAAACTGTTTTTT

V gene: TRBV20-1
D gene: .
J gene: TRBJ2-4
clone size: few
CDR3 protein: CSARDSLQAVVQYF
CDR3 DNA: TGCAGTGCTAGAGACTCCCTACAAGCGGTTGTTCAGTACTTC

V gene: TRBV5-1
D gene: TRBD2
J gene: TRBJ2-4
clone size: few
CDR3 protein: CASSPAGLGNIQYF
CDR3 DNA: TGCGCCAGCAGCCCCGCGGGACTAGGAAACATTCAGTACTTC

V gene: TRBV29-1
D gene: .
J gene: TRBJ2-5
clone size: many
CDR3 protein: CSVDGSGDLETQYF
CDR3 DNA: TGCAGCGTTGATGGCTCAGGGGACTTGGAGACCCAGTACTTC

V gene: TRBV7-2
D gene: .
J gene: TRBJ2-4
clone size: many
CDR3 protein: CASSSSKNIQYF
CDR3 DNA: TGTGCCAGCAGCTCCTCCAAAAACATTCAGTACTTC

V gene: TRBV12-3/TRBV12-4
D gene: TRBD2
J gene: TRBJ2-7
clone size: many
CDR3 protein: CASRLAGKSFYEQYF
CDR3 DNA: TGTGCCAGCAGACTAGCGGGAAAATCTTTCTACGAGCAGTACTTC

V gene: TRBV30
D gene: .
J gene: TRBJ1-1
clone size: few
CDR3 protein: CAWNPGDTEAFF
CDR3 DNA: TGTGCCTGGAACCCTGGGGACACTGAAGCTTTCTTT

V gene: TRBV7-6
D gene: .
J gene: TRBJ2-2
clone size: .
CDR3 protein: CASSPQSGERNTGELFF
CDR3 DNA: TGTGCCAGCAGTCCCCAATCCGGGGAGAGGAACACCGGGGAGCTGTTTTTT

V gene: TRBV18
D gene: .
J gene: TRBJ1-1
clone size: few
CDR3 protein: CASSPSGQEAFF
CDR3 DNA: TGTGCCAGCTCCCCTTCAGGACAGGAAGCTTTCTTT

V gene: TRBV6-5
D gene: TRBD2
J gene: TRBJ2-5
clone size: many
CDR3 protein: CASSYSFGGTQRETQYF
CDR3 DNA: TGTGCCAGCAGTTACTCCTTCGGGGGGACCCAAAGGGAGACCCAGTACTTC

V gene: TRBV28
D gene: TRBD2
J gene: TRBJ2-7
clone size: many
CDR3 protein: CASTLGLADTYEQYF
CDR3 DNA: TGTGCCAGCACCCTAGGACTAGCGGATACCTACGAGCAGTACTTC

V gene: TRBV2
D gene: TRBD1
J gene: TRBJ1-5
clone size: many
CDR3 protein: CASSGGGDRNQPQHF
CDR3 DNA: TGTGCCAGCAGTGGCGGAGGGGACAGAAATCAGCCCCAGCATTTT

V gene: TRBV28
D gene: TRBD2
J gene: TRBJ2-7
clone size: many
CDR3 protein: CASSTGTSSWYEQYF
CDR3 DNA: TGTGCCAGCAGTACGGGGACTAGCTCTTGGTACGAGCAGTACTTC

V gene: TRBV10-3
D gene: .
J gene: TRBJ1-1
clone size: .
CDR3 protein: CAISEGDTDEEAFF
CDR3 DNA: TGTGCCATCAGTGAGGGGGACACCGACGAGGAAGCTTTCTTT

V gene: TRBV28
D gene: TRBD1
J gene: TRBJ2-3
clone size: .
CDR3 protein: CASTSPGTGGDTQYF
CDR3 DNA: TGTGCCAGCACCAGTCCCGGGACAGGGGGAGATACGCAGTATTTT

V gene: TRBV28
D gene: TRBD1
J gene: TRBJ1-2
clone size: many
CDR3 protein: CASSPGGEGYGYTF
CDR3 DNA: TGTGCCAGCAGTCCAGGGGGCGAGGGTTATGGCTACACCTTC

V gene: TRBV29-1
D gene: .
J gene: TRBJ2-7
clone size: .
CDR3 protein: CSVEETRGQRGEQYF
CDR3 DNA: TGCAGCGTTGAAGAAACGAGGGGACAAAGGGGCGAGCAGTACTTC

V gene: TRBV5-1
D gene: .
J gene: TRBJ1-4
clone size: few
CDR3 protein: CASSFYSPTFNEKLFF
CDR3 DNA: TGCGCCAGCAGCTTTTACAGTCCCACCTTTAATGAAAAACTGTTTTTT

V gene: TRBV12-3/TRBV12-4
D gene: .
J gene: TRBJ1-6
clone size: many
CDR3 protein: CASSTRGSPLHF
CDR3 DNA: TGTGCCAGCAGCACGAGGGGTTCACCCCTCCACTTT

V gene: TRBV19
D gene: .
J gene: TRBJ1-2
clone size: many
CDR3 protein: CASSLGLLPYGYTF
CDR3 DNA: TGTGCCAGTAGTCTTGGACTGTTGCCGTATGGCTACACCTTC

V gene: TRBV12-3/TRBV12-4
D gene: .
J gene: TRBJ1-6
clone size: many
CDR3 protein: CASSLEGGNSPLHF
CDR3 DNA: TGTGCCAGCAGTTTGGAGGGAGGAAATTCACCCCTCCACTTT

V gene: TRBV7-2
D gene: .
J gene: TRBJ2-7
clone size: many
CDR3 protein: CASSTGSLYEQYF
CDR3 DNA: TGTGCCAGCAGCACGGGGAGTCTCTACGAGCAGTACTTC

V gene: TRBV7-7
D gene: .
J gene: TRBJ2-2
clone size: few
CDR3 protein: CASSLAGRTGELFF
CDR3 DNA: TGTGCTAGCAGCTTAGCTGGTCGAACCGGGGAGCTGTTTTTT

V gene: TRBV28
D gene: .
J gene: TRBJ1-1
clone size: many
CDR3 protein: CASTLRPAGTEAFF
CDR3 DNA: TGTGCCAGCACCCTTCGGCCGGCGGGCACTGAAGCTTTCTTT

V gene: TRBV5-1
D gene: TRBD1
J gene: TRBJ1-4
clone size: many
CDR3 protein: CASSQRTGSNEKLFF
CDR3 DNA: TGCGCCAGCAGCCAGAGGACAGGGTCTAATGAAAAACTGTTTTTT

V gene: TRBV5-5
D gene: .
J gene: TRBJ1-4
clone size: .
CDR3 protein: CASSLGPGASEKLFF
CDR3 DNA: TGTGCCAGCAGCTTGGGGCCAGGGGCTAGTGAAAAACTGTTTTTT

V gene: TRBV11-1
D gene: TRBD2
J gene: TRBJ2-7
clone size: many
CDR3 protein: CASSSVTSGPHEQYF
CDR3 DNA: TGTGCCAGCAGCTCGGTGACTAGCGGGCCACACGAGCAGTACTTC

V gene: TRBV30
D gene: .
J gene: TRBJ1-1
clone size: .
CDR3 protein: CAWTPHRAGTEAFF
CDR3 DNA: TGTGCCTGGACACCACATCGGGCGGGCACTGAAGCTTTCTTT

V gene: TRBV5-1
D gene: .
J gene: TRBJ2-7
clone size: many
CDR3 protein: CASSWGDRTSYEQYF
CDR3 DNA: TGCGCCAGCAGCTGGGGGGACCGAACCTCCTACGAGCAGTACTTC

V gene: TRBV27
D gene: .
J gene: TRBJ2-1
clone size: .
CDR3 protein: CASSFPQQRAYNEQFF
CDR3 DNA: TGTGCCAGCAGTTTCCCCCAGCAGCGGGCTTACAATGAGCAGTTCTTC

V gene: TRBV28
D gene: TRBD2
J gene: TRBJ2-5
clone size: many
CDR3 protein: CASSPLAGVAETQYF
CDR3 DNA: TGTGCCAGCAGTCCATTAGCGGGAGTGGCAGAGACCCAGTACTTC

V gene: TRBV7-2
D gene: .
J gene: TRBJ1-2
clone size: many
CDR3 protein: CASSSRPAGGYTF
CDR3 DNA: TGTGCCAGCAGCTCAAGACCGGCCGGTGGCTACACCTTC

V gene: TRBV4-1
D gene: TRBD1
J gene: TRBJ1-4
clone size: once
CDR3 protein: CASSRGQAATNEKLFF
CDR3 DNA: TGCGCCAGCAGCCGCGGACAGGCTGCAACTAATGAAAAACTGTTTTTT

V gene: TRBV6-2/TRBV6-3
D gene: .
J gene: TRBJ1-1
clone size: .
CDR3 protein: CASGGYSNTEAFF
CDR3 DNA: TGTGCCAGCGGGGGGTACTCCAACACTGAAGCTTTCTTT

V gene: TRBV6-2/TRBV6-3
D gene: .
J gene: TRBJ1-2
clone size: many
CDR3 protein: CASSYVSVQGRRGYTF
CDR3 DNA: TGTGCCAGCAGTTACGTTTCCGTACAGGGAAGACGTGGCTACACCTTC

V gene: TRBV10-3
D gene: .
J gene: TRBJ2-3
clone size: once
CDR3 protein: CAISESMGDTQYF
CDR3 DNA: TGTGCCATCAGTGAGTCGATGGGAGATACGCAGTATTTT

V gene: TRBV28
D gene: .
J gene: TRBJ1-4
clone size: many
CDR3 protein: CASAGSANEKLFF
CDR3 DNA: TGTGCCAGCGCGGGCTCAGCTAATGAAAAACTGTTTTTT

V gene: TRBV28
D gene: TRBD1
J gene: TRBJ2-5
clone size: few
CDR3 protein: CASRGQGFGETQYF
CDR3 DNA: TGTGCCAGCAGAGGACAGGGATTTGGAGAGACCCAGTACTTC

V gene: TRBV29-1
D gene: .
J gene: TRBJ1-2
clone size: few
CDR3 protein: CSVDPPGTASIYGYTF
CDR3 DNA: TGCAGCGTTGACCCCCCCGGGACGGCATCTATATATGGCTACACCTTC

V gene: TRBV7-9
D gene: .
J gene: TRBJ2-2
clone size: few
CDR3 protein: CASSLDPRGGTGELFF
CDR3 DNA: TGTGCCAGCAGCTTAGATCCCCGAGGGGGCACCGGGGAGCTGTTTTTT

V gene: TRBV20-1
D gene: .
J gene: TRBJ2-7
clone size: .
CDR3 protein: CSAWGLPLGEQYF
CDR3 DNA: TGCAGTGCCTGGGGGTTACCCCTCGGGGAGCAGTACTTC

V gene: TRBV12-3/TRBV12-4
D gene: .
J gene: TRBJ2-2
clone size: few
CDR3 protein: CASSLQGTAGELFF
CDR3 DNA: TGTGCCAGCAGCCTTCAGGGTACAGCCGGGGAGCTGTTTTTT

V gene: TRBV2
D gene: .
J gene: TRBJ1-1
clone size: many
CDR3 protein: CASVGESLGTEAFF
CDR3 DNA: TGTGCCAGCGTCGGGGAATCACTGGGCACTGAAGCTTTCTTT

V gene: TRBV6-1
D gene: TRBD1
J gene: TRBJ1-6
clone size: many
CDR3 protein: CASTIGGTGVSPLHF
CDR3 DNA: TGTGCCAGCACCATTGGCGGGACAGGGGTTTCACCCCTCCACTTT

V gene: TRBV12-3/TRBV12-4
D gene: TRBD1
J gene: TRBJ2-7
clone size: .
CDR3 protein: CASSPRTGTGDEQYF
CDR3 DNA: TGTGCCAGCAGCCCGAGGACAGGGACCGGGGACGAGCAGTACTTC

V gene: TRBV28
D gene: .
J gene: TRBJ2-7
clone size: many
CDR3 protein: CASSSDSLLDEQYF
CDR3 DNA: TGTGCCAGCAGTTCGGACTCTTTACTCGACGAGCAGTACTTC

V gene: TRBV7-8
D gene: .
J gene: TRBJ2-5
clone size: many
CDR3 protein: CASTPAETQYF
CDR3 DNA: TGTGCCAGCACCCCGGCAGAGACCCAGTACTTC

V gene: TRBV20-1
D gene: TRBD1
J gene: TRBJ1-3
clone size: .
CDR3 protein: CSARSRQGISGNTIYF
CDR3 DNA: TGCAGTGCTAGATCTCGACAGGGGATCTCTGGAAACACCATATATTTT

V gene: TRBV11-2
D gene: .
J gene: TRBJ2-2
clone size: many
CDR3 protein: CASSLAPGRGRGELFF
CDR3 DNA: TGTGCCAGCAGCTTGGCCCCGGGTCGAGGGAGGGGGGAGCTGTTTTTT

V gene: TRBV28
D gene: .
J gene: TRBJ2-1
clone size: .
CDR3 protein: CASILYNEQFF
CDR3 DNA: TGTGCCAGCATTCTCTACAATGAGCAGTTCTTC